The 2 T cell receptor beta chains presented below share a single source sample, sequenced in a study of cytomegalovirus exposure and HLA in healthy donors. Measured with immunoSEQ multiplex PCR; TCRdb has only the in-frame clones, and not every one. The table includes roughly 150,000 clones, about 88% detected once. The sequenced sample was PBMCs. Receptors originate from a woman aged 18-29 years in good health and CMV-seronegative.

The V call is TRBV27, the J call TRBJ2-7; D is uncertain. This CDR3 has 13 amino acids. Trimming left V 3 bases short and J 5 bases short, with 11 bases between. Germline CDR1 is MNHEY and CDR2 is SMNVEV (reference sequence). CDR3 sequence: CASSFERSDEQYF. CDR3 in DNA: TGTGCCAGCAGTTTTGAGAGGTCGGACGAGCAGTACTTC.

The CDR3 sequence is CASSPWDFTDTQYF. The CDR3 DNA follows: TGTGCCAGCAGCCCCTGGGACTTCACAGATACGCAGTATTTT. The J gene is TRBJ2-3, the V gene TRBV11-2, with a tentative D call TRBD2 (6 bases). V lost 5 bases, J lost 2 bases, and 11 bases lay in between. Germline lookup yields CDR1 SGHAT and CDR2 FQNNGV. This CDR3 region has 14 residues.